These 3 T cell receptor beta chains came from one sample sequenced in a study of shared clonotypes between healthy human individuals. This table comes from immunoSEQ multiplex PCR, and its TCRdb copy is limited to in-frame clones, with some not included. Of fewer than 600,000 clones listed, 77% were seen once; the top ten hold around 12%. Sequencing input: PBMCs. The origin of the receptors is a woman in her thirties or forties in good health. Some clones in this sample may be carry-over from other donors' samples.

The gene calls are TRBV19 and TRBJ1-2; D call uncertain. Germline CDR1 and CDR2: LNHDA and SQIVND (reference sequence). The CDR3 runs 15 residues. V lost 9 bases and J lost 2, with 19 bases in between. The CDR3 reads CASRKQLNQNYGYTF. The CDR3 nucleotides read TGTGCCAGCCGGAAACAGCTGAACCAAAACTATGGCTACACCTTC.

V usage is TRBV21-1 and J usage is TRBJ1-3. TRBV21-1 represents a pseudogene. This CDR3 is built from 20 residues. In DNA form, the CDR3 reads TGTGCCAGCACCAAGCCCAAAGGGCAGGTTCTTAACAACTCTGGAAACACCATATATTTT. It yields the protein CASTKPKGQVLNNSGNTIYF.

The CDR3 protein is CASSPLDREVTPAFF. CDR3 sequence (DNA): TGTGCCAGCTCACCACTGGACAGGGAGGTGACACCCGCTTTCTTT. The chain links TRBV18 to TRBJ1-1; 8 bases are a match to TRBD1. Germline V gene sequence: CDR1 KGHSH, CDR2 LQKENI. The CDR3 has 15 residues. The J segment lost 11 bases and the V segment lost 1 base, leaving 12 bases of the junction unmatched.